These 14 T cell receptor beta chains share one sample of origin, sequenced in a study of T cell repertoires in cytomegalovirus infection. TCRdb re-derived calls from the reads in MiXCR, one entry per CDR3 protein. The sample includes about 700,000 distinct CDR3 sequences, around 32% of them seen just once. For these TCRs, the target antigens are not known. The specimen was cultured PBMCs, collected from culture after CMV antigen stimulation. These receptors were obtained from a human donor in good health (CMV status not recorded). Some clones in this sample may be carry-over from other donors' samples.

This clonotype was seen more than once but under ten times. The rearrangement uses TRBV29-1 and TRBJ2-3; the match to TRBD2 covers 9 bases. The length of the CDR3 is 15 residues. The V and J ends lost 3 bases and 2 bases, in that order; junction bases with no gene match: 6. CDR1 and CDR2 from the germline V gene are SQVTM and ANQGSEA. The DNA of the CDR3 is TGCAGCGTTGAGGGGCTAGCGGGGTACACAGATACGCAGTATTTT. Protein: CSVEGLAGYTDTQYF.

This clonotype was picked up many times. DNA of the CDR3: TGTGCCAGCAGCGCCCGGATGAACACTGAAGCTTTCTTT. Its translation is CASSARMNTEAFF. The V gene is TRBV7-2, the J gene TRBJ1-1, with D hard to call. V was shortened by 5 bases and J by 0 bases, with 7 bases between the two germline ends. CDR3 length equals 13 residues. Germline lookup yields CDR1 SGHTA and CDR2 FQGNSA.

DNA for the CDR3: TGTGCCAGCAGTGTCGGACCTTCGACGGGGAATTCACCCCTCCACTTT. The encoded protein is CASSVGPSTGNSPLHF. The rearrangement uses TRBV6-1 and TRBJ1-6; no clear D. Trimming cost V 4 bases and J 7 bases, with 17 bases left between them. CDR3 length: 16 amino acids. CDR1 and CDR2 (germline): MNHNS, SASEGT.

CDR3: CSVETRDRVDEQYF. In nucleotides, the CDR3 is TGCAGCGTTGAAACCCGGGACAGGGTCGACGAGCAGTACTTC. J is TRBJ2-7 and V is TRBV29-1; TRBD1 matches 9 bases. Germline V gene sequence: CDR1 SQVTM, CDR2 ANQGSEA. With 2 bases clipped from V and 5 bases from J, the junction kept 7 bases outside the gene matches. This CDR3 has 14 residues.

The rearrangement links TRBV12-3 or TRBV12-4 to TRBJ2-2, with 8 bases fitting TRBD2. V lost 5 bases, J lost 5 bases, and 7 bases stayed unmatched. The CDR3 covers 15 residues. As DNA, the CDR3 is TGTGCCAGCAGTCCACGGGAGGGCATTACCGGGGAGCTGTTTTTT. Translation gives CASSPREGITGELFF.

This clonotype has only a few counts. The J gene is TRBJ2-2, the V gene TRBV7-6; D gene unclear. This CDR3 region has 13 residues. Looked up from germline, CDR1 is SGHVS and CDR2 is FNYEAQ. Trimming shortened V by 6 bases and J by 4 bases, and 9 bases separated the two germline ends. The CDR3 DNA follows: TGTGCCAGCAGTAGGCTGTCCACCGGGGAGCTGTTTTTT. It encodes CASSRLSTGELFF.

CDR3 protein: CASSLGGRETEAFF. As DNA, the CDR3 is TGTGCCAGCAGCTTAGGGGGGCGGGAGACTGAAGCTTTCTTT. This chain connects TRBV7-9 to TRBJ1-1; a possible D gene is TRBD1 (6 bases). From germline, CDR1 is SEHNR and CDR2 FQNEAQ (reference sequence). The germline V and J ends were trimmed by 1 base and 5 bases, with 11 bases remaining between them. This CDR3 spans 14 amino acids.

There are a few counts of this clonotype. V is TRBV18 and J is TRBJ2-7; possibly TRBD1 for D (6 bases). The CDR3 totals 15 residues. The ends were cut back, 6 bases at V and 6 bases at J, with 21 bases in the middle. From germline, CDR1 is KGHSH and CDR2 LQKENI. The CDR3 bases are TGTGCCAGCTCCCCAACCCAGGGGCTATTTTCCGAGCAGTACTTC. Encoded protein: CASSPTQGLFSEQYF.

This clonotype was seen a few times. The V call is TRBV7-2, the J call TRBJ1-2; no clear D gene. CDR3 length: 14 amino acids. Trimming shortened V by 0 bases and J by 5 bases, and 10 bases separated the two germline ends. Looked up from germline, CDR1 is SGHTA and CDR2 is FQGNSA. The CDR3 reads CASSLAWSSYGYTF. In DNA form, the CDR3 reads TGTGCCAGCAGCTTAGCGTGGAGTTCGTATGGCTACACCTTC.

This clonotype has just a few counts. The V call is TRBV7-2, the J call TRBJ2-1, with unresolved D. CDR1 and CDR2 from the germline V gene are SGHTA and FQGNSA. The CDR3 is 15 amino acids. The V and J ends lost 5 bases and 0 bases respectively, with 11 bases between them. The CDR3 nucleotides read TGTGCCAGCAGCCAAACCGGGTCCTCCTACAATGAGCAGTTCTTC. This codes for CASSQTGSSYNEQFF.

The CDR3 sequence: CAISSLQGEGYTF. DNA of the CDR3: TGTGCCATCAGTTCACTACAGGGTGAGGGCTACACCTTC. This chain connects TRBV10-3 to TRBJ1-2; a possible D gene is TRBD1 (6 bases). CDR3 length equals 13 residues. V dropped 5 bases and J dropped 8 bases, with 15 bases sitting between them. In germline, CDR1 is ENHRY, CDR2 SYGVKD.

This rearrangement joins TRBV7-8 to TRBJ2-5, with a tentative D call TRBD2 (6 bases). The CDR3 is made up of 13 amino acids. In germline, CDR1 is SGHVS, CDR2 FQNEAQ. The V end was cut by 2 bases, the J end by 6 bases, with 10 bases between. CDR3 nucleotides: TGTGCCAGCAGCTTACGGGGGATGCAGACCCAGTACTTC. Its protein product is CASSLRGMQTQYF.

The rearrangement uses TRBV7-2 and TRBJ2-7; D ambiguous. Germline V lookup: CDR1 SGHTA, CDR2 FQGNSA. The V and J ends lost 1 base and 3 bases respectively, with 10 bases between them. CDR3 size: 14 residues. CDR3 residues: CASSLDHGGYEQYF. The CDR3 DNA reads TGTGCCAGCAGCTTAGACCACGGTGGCTACGAGCAGTACTTC.

This clonotype was seen a handful of times. The chain has TRBV7-8 and TRBJ2-3, with TRBD2 matching 8 bases. CDR1 and CDR2 from the germline V gene are SGHVS and FQNEAQ. V lost 2 bases and J lost 2; bases outside the gene matches: 6. CDR3 length: 16 amino acids. CDR3 region: CASSLRAGGNTDTQYF. CDR3 sequence (DNA): TGTGCCAGCAGCTTAAGGGCGGGGGGAAACACAGATACGCAGTATTTT.